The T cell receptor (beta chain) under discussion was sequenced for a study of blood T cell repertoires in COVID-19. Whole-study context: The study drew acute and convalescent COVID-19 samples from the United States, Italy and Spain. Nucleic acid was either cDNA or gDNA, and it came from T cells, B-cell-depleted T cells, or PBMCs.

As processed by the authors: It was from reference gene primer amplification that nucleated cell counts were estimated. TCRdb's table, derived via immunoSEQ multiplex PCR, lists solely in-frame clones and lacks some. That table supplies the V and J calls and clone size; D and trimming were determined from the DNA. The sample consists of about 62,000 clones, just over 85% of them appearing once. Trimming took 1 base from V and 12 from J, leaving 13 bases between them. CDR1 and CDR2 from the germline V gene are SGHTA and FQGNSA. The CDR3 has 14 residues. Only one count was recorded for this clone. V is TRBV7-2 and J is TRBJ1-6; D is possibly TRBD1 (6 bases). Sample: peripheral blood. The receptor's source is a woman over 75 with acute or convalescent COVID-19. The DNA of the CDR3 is TGTGCCAGCAGCTTAGGACAGGCGTTTCGACCCCTCCACTTT. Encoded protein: CASSLGQAFRPLHF. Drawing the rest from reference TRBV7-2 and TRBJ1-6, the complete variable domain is GAGVSQSPSNKVTEKGKDVELRCDPISGHTALYWYRQSLGQGLEFLIYFQGNSAPDKSGLPSDRFSAERTGGSVSTLTIQRTQQEDSAVYLCASSLGQAFRPLHFGNGTRLTVT.